This T cell receptor (beta chain) was identified during a study of regulatory T cells in long-lasting Graves disease. Time point here: newly diagnosed GD, antithyroid drugs for less than 3 months. Extracted PBMC RNA gave rise to the TCR library. General study points: Under persistent disease, TRBV28, TRBJ1-2 and TRBJ2-5 were used preferentially. TCR diversity in persistent Graves' patients was below that of newly diagnosed ones. Limited samples may have lowered accuracy.

For TCR beta, libraries came from iRepertoire HTBI primers and Arm-PCR of CDR3 regions. TCRdb analysed the multiplex PCR reads with MiXCR anew, one entry per CDR3 protein. The table lists under 250,000 distinct CDR3 sequences, roughly 21% of them singletons, with about 14% in the top ten. This clonotype appeared once. Its antigen is unknown. This sequence is one base from a far larger clone and is likely a read error. The CDR3 is 15 amino acids. In germline, CDR1 is SGHTA, CDR2 FQGNSA. The material sequenced was peripheral blood mononuclear cells (PBMCs), taken at new diagnosis, from a patient treated with antithyroid drugs. This sequence joins TRBV7-2 and TRBJ2-5; D remains unclear. The source is a female donor with Graves disease. The CDR3 DNA is TGTGCCAGCAGCTTCGGAAGGGCTGATCAAGAGGCCCAGTACTTC. Translated, it gives CASSFGRADQEAQYF.